This is a list of T cell receptor beta chains from one sample in a study of blood T cell repertoires in COVID-19. Clones were read by immunoSEQ multiplex PCR, and TCRdb kept only the in-frame ones, dropping some. The data show roughly 230,000 clones, about nine tenths seen once. Sequencing was done on a sample of peripheral blood. The receptors were sampled from a man between 65 and 80 years old with acute or convalescent COVID-19. Both conserved end residues are part of each CDR3. The order of the fields is V gene, D gene, CDR3 length, clone size, J gene, CDR3 DNA, CDR3 protein. A D gene is named only where the DNA matches it firmly. A row's size may be missing; if present it is once, few, many or a size class.

V gene: TRBV7-3
D gene: .
CDR3 length: 15
clone size: .
J gene: TRBJ2-1
CDR3 DNA: TGTGCCAGCAGGACTGGGGAGAGCTCCTACAATGAGCAGTTCTTC
CDR3 protein: CASRTGESSYNEQFF

V gene: TRBV28
D gene: TRBD2
CDR3 length: 17
clone size: .
J gene: TRBJ2-3
CDR3 DNA: TGTGCCAGCAGTTCTCCATCCGGGACTAGCGGCACAGATACGCAGTATTTT
CDR3 protein: CASSSPSGTSGTDTQYF

V gene: TRBV19
D gene: .
CDR3 length: 15
clone size: .
J gene: TRBJ1-1
CDR3 DNA: TGTGCCAGTAGTATCTCTTCCGGTCCCCGCACTGAAGCTTTCTTT
CDR3 protein: CASSISSGPRTEAFF

V gene: TRBV15
D gene: .
CDR3 length: 15
clone size: .
J gene: TRBJ1-2
CDR3 DNA: TGTGCCACCAGCAGGGGGGGAGCAGAGCACTATGGCTACACCTTC
CDR3 protein: CATSRGGAEHYGYTF

V gene: TRBV4-1
D gene: .
CDR3 length: 15
clone size: few
J gene: TRBJ2-3
CDR3 DNA: TGCGCCAGCAGCCAAGGTTTTAGCGGCACAGATACGCAGTATTTT
CDR3 protein: CASSQGFSGTDTQYF

V gene: TRBV19
D gene: TRBD1
CDR3 length: 16
clone size: .
J gene: TRBJ2-3
CDR3 DNA: TGTGCCAGTAGCGAGTGGGAGCGCAGGGGGTCAGATACGCAGTATTTT
CDR3 protein: CASSEWERRGSDTQYF

V gene: TRBV7-9
D gene: TRBD2
CDR3 length: 15
clone size: .
J gene: TRBJ2-1
CDR3 DNA: TGTGCCAGCAGCCTTATAGCGGGAGTTGGCAATGAGCAGTTCTTC
CDR3 protein: CASSLIAGVGNEQFF

V gene: TRBV3-1/TRBV3-2
D gene: .
CDR3 length: 14
clone size: .
J gene: TRBJ2-7
CDR3 DNA: TGTGCCAGCAGTCGAACGGCCCTACAGGGCGAGCAGTACTTC
CDR3 protein: CASSRTALQGEQYF

V gene: TRBV27
D gene: .
CDR3 length: 13
clone size: once
J gene: TRBJ2-7
CDR3 DNA: TGTGCCAGCAGTTCCCAGGGAGGGGGCGAGCAGTACTTC
CDR3 protein: CASSSQGGGEQYF

V gene: TRBV28
D gene: .
CDR3 length: 13
clone size: .
J gene: TRBJ1-1
CDR3 DNA: TGTGCCAGCAGTCTCAACAGACGGTTTAAAGCTTTCTTT
CDR3 protein: CASSLNRRFKAFF

V gene: TRBV5-5
D gene: TRBD1
CDR3 length: 16
clone size: .
J gene: TRBJ2-2
CDR3 DNA: TGTGCCAGCAGCTTGGCTATAGGACAGGGGACCGGGGAGCTGTTTTTT
CDR3 protein: CASSLAIGQGTGELFF

V gene: TRBV18
D gene: .
CDR3 length: 14
clone size: .
J gene: TRBJ1-1
CDR3 DNA: TGTGCCAGCTCACACCGAGAAGTGAACACTGAAGCTTTCTTT
CDR3 protein: CASSHREVNTEAFF

V gene: TRBV2
D gene: TRBD2
CDR3 length: 15
clone size: .
J gene: TRBJ2-1
CDR3 DNA: TGTGCCAGCAGTCGCAGCGGGGGTTCGTACAATGAGCAGTTCTTC
CDR3 protein: CASSRSGGSYNEQFF

V gene: TRBV2
D gene: TRBD1
CDR3 length: 16
clone size: .
J gene: TRBJ1-5
CDR3 DNA: TGTGCCAGCAGTATAACAGGGGCTAGGAGCAATCAGCCCCAGCATTTT
CDR3 protein: CASSITGARSNQPQHF

V gene: TRBV30
D gene: TRBD2
CDR3 length: 16
clone size: .
J gene: TRBJ2-3
CDR3 DNA: TGTGCCTGGAGTGGGGCGGGAGTACTATTCACAGATACGCAGTATTTT
CDR3 protein: CAWSGAGVLFTDTQYF

V gene: TRBV5-1
D gene: .
CDR3 length: 14
clone size: .
J gene: TRBJ2-1
CDR3 DNA: TGCGCCAGCAGGTTAGGGCAGGCCACGGGGGAGCAGTTCTTC
CDR3 protein: CASRLGQATGEQFF

V gene: TRBV5-5
D gene: TRBD2
CDR3 length: 14
clone size: few
J gene: TRBJ2-5
CDR3 DNA: TGTGCCAGCAGCTCCAATAGCGGGGGGGAGACCCAGTACTTC
CDR3 protein: CASSSNSGGETQYF

V gene: TRBV2
D gene: TRBD1
CDR3 length: 15
clone size: .
J gene: TRBJ2-3
CDR3 DNA: TGTGCCAGCAGTATCTTACAGGGGACCAGAGATACGCAGTATTTT
CDR3 protein: CASSILQGTRDTQYF

V gene: TRBV6-5
D gene: .
CDR3 length: 15
clone size: .
J gene: TRBJ2-2
CDR3 DNA: TGTGCCAGCACCCCCGGAGGGGGCGCTTCCGGGGAGCTGTTTTTT
CDR3 protein: CASTPGGGASGELFF

V gene: TRBV18
D gene: TRBD1
CDR3 length: 19
clone size: .
J gene: TRBJ2-6
CDR3 DNA: TGTGCCAGCTCACCAGATGAGCGGGGACAGGGTGTTGGGGCCAACGTCCTGACTTTC
CDR3 protein: CASSPDERGQGVGANVLTF

V gene: TRBV30
D gene: .
CDR3 length: 13
clone size: .
J gene: TRBJ1-1
CDR3 DNA: TGTGCCTGGGCTCAGGGCATGAACACTGAAGCTTTCTTT
CDR3 protein: CAWAQGMNTEAFF

V gene: TRBV27
D gene: TRBD1
CDR3 length: 14
clone size: .
J gene: TRBJ1-2
CDR3 DNA: TGTGCCAGCAGTAAGACAGGGGGTAACTATGGCTACACCTTC
CDR3 protein: CASSKTGGNYGYTF

V gene: TRBV2
D gene: TRBD2
CDR3 length: 15
clone size: .
J gene: TRBJ2-1
CDR3 DNA: TGTGCCAGCAGTGGACTAGCGGGAGCATACAATGAGCAGTTCTTC
CDR3 protein: CASSGLAGAYNEQFF

V gene: TRBV19
D gene: TRBD1
CDR3 length: 13
clone size: .
J gene: TRBJ1-6
CDR3 DNA: TGTGCCAGTTGGGACAGGGTAAATTCACCCCTCCACTTT
CDR3 protein: CASWDRVNSPLHF

V gene: TRBV11-2
D gene: .
CDR3 length: 12
clone size: .
J gene: TRBJ2-5
CDR3 DNA: TGTGCCAGCAGCTTAAACAGGGAGACCCAGTACTTC
CDR3 protein: CASSLNRETQYF

V gene: TRBV2
D gene: .
CDR3 length: 15
clone size: .
J gene: TRBJ2-3
CDR3 DNA: TGTGCCAGCAGCGGGGACTTTTCTAGCACAGATACGCAGTATTTT
CDR3 protein: CASSGDFSSTDTQYF

V gene: TRBV24-1
D gene: .
CDR3 length: 16
clone size: .
J gene: TRBJ2-1
CDR3 DNA: TGTGCCACCAGTGATAAGACAGCTAGCTCCTACAATGAGCAGTTCTTC
CDR3 protein: CATSDKTASSYNEQFF

V gene: TRBV9
D gene: TRBD2
CDR3 length: 15
clone size: once
J gene: TRBJ2-7
CDR3 DNA: TGTGCCAGCAGCGTAGGGAGCGGGAGCTCCTACGAGCAGTACTTC
CDR3 protein: CASSVGSGSSYEQYF

V gene: TRBV7-3
D gene: TRBD1
CDR3 length: 15
clone size: once
J gene: TRBJ2-7
CDR3 DNA: TGTGCCAGCAGCCCCGGGACAGGGCTCCCCTACGAGCAGTACTTC
CDR3 protein: CASSPGTGLPYEQYF

V gene: TRBV28
D gene: TRBD1
CDR3 length: 14
clone size: .
J gene: TRBJ1-4
CDR3 DNA: TGTGCCAGCAGTAATAGGGGGCTGGGTGAAAAACTGTTTTTT
CDR3 protein: CASSNRGLGEKLFF

V gene: TRBV6-5
D gene: TRBD1
CDR3 length: 14
clone size: once
J gene: TRBJ1-2
CDR3 DNA: TGTGCCAGCAGCCCCCAAGGACAGGGGGCTAGCTACACCTTC
CDR3 protein: CASSPQGQGASYTF

V gene: TRBV9
D gene: .
CDR3 length: 14
clone size: .
J gene: TRBJ2-6
CDR3 DNA: TGTGCCAGCAGCGTACTCTCTGGGGCCAACGTCCTGACTTTC
CDR3 protein: CASSVLSGANVLTF

V gene: TRBV9
D gene: TRBD1
CDR3 length: 16
clone size: .
J gene: TRBJ2-5
CDR3 DNA: TGTGCCAGCAGCGTACTTGTCGGACAGGGGTTGGAGACCCAGTACTTC
CDR3 protein: CASSVLVGQGLETQYF

V gene: TRBV6-2/TRBV6-3
D gene: .
CDR3 length: 17
clone size: .
J gene: TRBJ2-7
CDR3 DNA: TGTGCCAGCAGTTACTCCGCCGGGACACAGAGCTCCTACGAGCAGTACTTC
CDR3 protein: CASSYSAGTQSSYEQYF

V gene: TRBV6-5
D gene: TRBD1
CDR3 length: 15
clone size: .
J gene: TRBJ1-1
CDR3 DNA: TGTGCCAGCAGTACCTCGGGACAGCCTAGGACTGAAGCTTTCTTT
CDR3 protein: CASSTSGQPRTEAFF

V gene: TRBV7-2
D gene: .
CDR3 length: 15
clone size: .
J gene: TRBJ2-2
CDR3 DNA: TGTGCCAGCAGCTTTCGCTTCGGGGGAACCGGGGAGCTGTTTTTT
CDR3 protein: CASSFRFGGTGELFF

V gene: TRBV28
D gene: .
CDR3 length: 11
clone size: .
J gene: TRBJ1-4
CDR3 DNA: TGTGCAACACATGGGAGCGGAAAACTGTTTTTT
CDR3 protein: CATHGSGKLFF

V gene: TRBV6-2/TRBV6-3
D gene: .
CDR3 length: 17
clone size: few
J gene: TRBJ2-7
CDR3 DNA: TGTGCCAGCAGTTACTCGTCTGGGACGGGAGTACGGTTCGAGCAGTACTTC
CDR3 protein: CASSYSSGTGVRFEQYF

V gene: TRBV7-3
D gene: .
CDR3 length: 15
clone size: .
J gene: TRBJ1-6
CDR3 DNA: TGTGCCAGCAGCTCAACCGGCGGGTCGGGGTCACCCCTCCACTTT
CDR3 protein: CASSSTGGSGSPLHF

V gene: TRBV29-1
D gene: TRBD2
CDR3 length: 14
clone size: .
J gene: TRBJ2-3
CDR3 DNA: TGCAGCGTTGTAACTAGCGGGAGACCAGATACGCAGTATTTT
CDR3 protein: CSVVTSGRPDTQYF

V gene: TRBV10-3
D gene: .
CDR3 length: 12
clone size: .
J gene: TRBJ1-2
CDR3 DNA: TGTGCCATCAGTGAGTGGCGGTATGGCTACACCTTC
CDR3 protein: CAISEWRYGYTF

V gene: TRBV6-5
D gene: TRBD1
CDR3 length: 13
clone size: .
J gene: TRBJ2-7
CDR3 DNA: TGTGCCAGCAGGGCCCCCGGGGACAGCGAGCAGTACTTC
CDR3 protein: CASRAPGDSEQYF

V gene: TRBV2
D gene: .
CDR3 length: 14
clone size: .
J gene: TRBJ2-2
CDR3 DNA: TGTGCCAGCAAGGACACCACGGCCACCGGGGAGCTGTTTTTT
CDR3 protein: CASKDTTATGELFF

V gene: TRBV29-1
D gene: TRBD1
CDR3 length: 15
clone size: once
J gene: TRBJ1-1
CDR3 DNA: TGCAGCTTATACCGGGACAGGGGGCCACTAACTGAAGCTTTCTTT
CDR3 protein: CSLYRDRGPLTEAFF

V gene: TRBV3-1/TRBV3-2
D gene: TRBD1
CDR3 length: 14
clone size: .
J gene: TRBJ1-1
CDR3 DNA: TGTGCCAGCAGCCAAGATCGGACAGGGGAGAGAGCTTTCTTT
CDR3 protein: CASSQDRTGERAFF

V gene: TRBV19
D gene: TRBD1
CDR3 length: 14
clone size: .
J gene: TRBJ2-7
CDR3 DNA: TGTGCCAGTAGTCCCCGACAGGGAACTGACGAGCAGTACTTC
CDR3 protein: CASSPRQGTDEQYF

V gene: TRBV7-2
D gene: .
CDR3 length: 15
clone size: .
J gene: TRBJ2-1
CDR3 DNA: TGTGCCAGCAGCTTAGCGGTCAGGGTCTACAATGAGCAGTTCTTC
CDR3 protein: CASSLAVRVYNEQFF

V gene: TRBV7-2
D gene: .
CDR3 length: 15
clone size: .
J gene: TRBJ1-3
CDR3 DNA: TGTGCCAGCAGCCCACAGACCGGTTCCGGAAACACCATATATTTT
CDR3 protein: CASSPQTGSGNTIYF

V gene: TRBV10-2
D gene: TRBD1
CDR3 length: 13
clone size: few
J gene: TRBJ1-1
CDR3 DNA: TGCGCCAGCAGGGCAGGGGGGAACACTGAAGCTTTCTTT
CDR3 protein: CASRAGGNTEAFF

V gene: TRBV29-1
D gene: .
CDR3 length: 13
clone size: once
J gene: TRBJ2-7
CDR3 DNA: TGCAGCGTTGGGGGCAGGCTAACCTACGAGCAGTACTTC
CDR3 protein: CSVGGRLTYEQYF

V gene: TRBV19
D gene: .
CDR3 length: 15
clone size: .
J gene: TRBJ2-6
CDR3 DNA: TGTGCCAGTAGTATAGAACTCTCTGGGGCCAACGTCCTGACTTTC
CDR3 protein: CASSIELSGANVLTF

V gene: TRBV7-9
D gene: .
CDR3 length: 12
clone size: .
J gene: TRBJ1-1
CDR3 DNA: TGTGCCAGCAGCTTAGTGCGGGGGGAAGCTTTCTTT
CDR3 protein: CASSLVRGEAFF

V gene: TRBV6-5
D gene: .
CDR3 length: 14
clone size: .
J gene: TRBJ2-7
CDR3 DNA: TGTGCCAGCAACCAGGCCAGCAGTCGACACGAGCAGTACTTC
CDR3 protein: CASNQASSRHEQYF